A selection of T cell receptor beta chains follows, all from one sample in a study of T cell responses to AZD1222 COVID-19 vaccine. Profiling relied on immunoSEQ multiplex PCR, and the TCRdb table lists in-frame clones only, not all of them. The sample yields about 120,000 clones, around 92% seen once. Here the sequenced sample was peripheral blood, taken on day 0 of AZD1222 vaccination. These receptors were obtained from an adult in good health. Each CDR3 is given with its conserved first and last residue.

v_call | cdr3_aa
TRBV9 | CASSVTGGEGYEQYF
TRBV6-6 | CASSYSMTKYQETQYF
TRBV11-3 | CASSRTQGAGYTEAFF
TRBV28 | CASSLFGPQHF
TRBV28 | CASRVQGSGSYEQYF
TRBV9 | CASSVDRVSGANVLTF
TRBV19 | CASRRDRVFGQPQHF
TRBV19 | CASSKGGTSGRFNEQFF
TRBV24-1 | CATSDSARENTEAFF
TRBV4-1 | CASSQDMGVFNQPQHF
TRBV5-4 | CASSLDPGVNEQYF
TRBV7-9 | CASSFGFAEAFF
TRBV5-1 | CASSLSSGPTAEAFF
TRBV7-3 | CASSLGVGGNTDTQYF
TRBV28 | CASSFLAGGTYEQYF
TRBV7-9 | CASSLWDTNTEAFF
TRBV3-1/TRBV3-2 | CASSQGGGGLTGELFF
TRBV15 | CATSRVNSGANVLTF
TRBV28 | CASSLPTGVVYGYTF
TRBV9 | CASSVALGDENTIYF
TRBV20-1 | CSARALDTQYF
TRBV27 | CASSSLDTSSGNTIYF
TRBV27 | CASSLSLTGNYGYTF
TRBV6-5 | CASGREISYNSPLHF
TRBV5-1 | CASSLTEKNTEAFF
TRBV6-5 | CASTPGLETDTQYF
TRBV11-1 | CASSLGQTSGQETQYF